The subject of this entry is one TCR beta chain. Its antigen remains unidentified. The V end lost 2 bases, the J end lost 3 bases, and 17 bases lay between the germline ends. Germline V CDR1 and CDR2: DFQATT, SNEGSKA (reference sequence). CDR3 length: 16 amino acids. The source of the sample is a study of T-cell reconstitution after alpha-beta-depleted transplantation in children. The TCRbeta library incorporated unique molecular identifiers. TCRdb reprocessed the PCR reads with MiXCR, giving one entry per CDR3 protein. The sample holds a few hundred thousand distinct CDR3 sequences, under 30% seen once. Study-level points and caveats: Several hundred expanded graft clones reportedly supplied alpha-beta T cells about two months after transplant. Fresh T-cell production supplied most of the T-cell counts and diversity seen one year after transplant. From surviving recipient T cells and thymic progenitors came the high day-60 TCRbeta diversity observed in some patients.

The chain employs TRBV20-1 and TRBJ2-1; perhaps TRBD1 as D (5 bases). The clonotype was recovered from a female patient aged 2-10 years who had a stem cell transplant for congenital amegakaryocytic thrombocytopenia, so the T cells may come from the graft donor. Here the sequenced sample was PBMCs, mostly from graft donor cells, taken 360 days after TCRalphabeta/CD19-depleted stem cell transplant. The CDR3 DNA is TGCAGTGCTAGACCCCTCCAGGGCCCGAGCTACAATGAGCAGTTCTTC. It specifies CSARPLQGPSYNEQFF.